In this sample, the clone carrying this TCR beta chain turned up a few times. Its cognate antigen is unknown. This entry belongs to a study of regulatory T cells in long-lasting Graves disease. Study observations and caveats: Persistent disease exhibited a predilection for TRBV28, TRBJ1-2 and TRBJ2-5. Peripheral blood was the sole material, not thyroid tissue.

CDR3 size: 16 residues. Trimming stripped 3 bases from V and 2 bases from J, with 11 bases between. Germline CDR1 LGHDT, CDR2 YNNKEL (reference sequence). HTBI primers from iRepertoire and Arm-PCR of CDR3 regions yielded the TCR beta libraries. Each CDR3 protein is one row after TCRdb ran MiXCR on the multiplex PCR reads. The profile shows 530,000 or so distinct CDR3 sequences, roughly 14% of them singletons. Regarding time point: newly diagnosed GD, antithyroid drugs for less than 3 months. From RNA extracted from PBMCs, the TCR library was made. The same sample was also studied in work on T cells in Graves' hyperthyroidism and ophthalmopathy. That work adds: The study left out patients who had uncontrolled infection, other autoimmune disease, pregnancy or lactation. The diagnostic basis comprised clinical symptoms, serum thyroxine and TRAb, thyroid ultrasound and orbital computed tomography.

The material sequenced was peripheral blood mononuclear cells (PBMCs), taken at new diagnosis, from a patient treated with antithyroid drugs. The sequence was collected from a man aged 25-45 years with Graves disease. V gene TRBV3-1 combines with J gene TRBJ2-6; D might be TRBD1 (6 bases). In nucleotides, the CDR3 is TGTGCCAGCAGCCACCTACAGGGCGCTGGGGCCAACGTCCTGACTTTC. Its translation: CASSHLQGAGANVLTF.